Below are 3 T cell receptor beta chains sequenced from a single sample in a study of siplizumab effects on memory and regulatory T cells. This table comes from immunoSEQ multiplex PCR, and its TCRdb copy is limited to in-frame clones, with some not included. The sample consists of approximately 58,000 clones, over 85% of them appearing once. Input material: CD8+ T cells sorted from blood. The receptor set was obtained from a human donor in good health.

The chain carries TRBV29-1 and TRBJ2-6; 7 bases are a match to TRBD1. V lost 5 bases to trimming and J lost 2 bases; unmatched junction nucleotides: 3. The CDR3 length is 14 residues. Germline-derived CDR1 and CDR2 are SQVTM and ANQGSEA. The CDR3 loop is CSVPDRAGANVLTF. The CDR3 DNA sequence: TGCAGCGTTCCCGACAGGGCTGGGGCCAACGTCCTGACTTTC.

This clone was seen just once. The chain uses TRBV2 and TRBJ2-3; D may be TRBD2 (5 bases). CDR3 length: 11 amino acids. CDR1 is SNHLY and CDR2 is FYNNEI in the germline V gene. Deletions cut 8 bases from V and 6 bases from J, with 9 bases between. CDR3 DNA: TGTGCCAGCCTAGCTAGTGATACGCAGTATTTT. Residues: CASLASDTQYF.

This sequence joins TRBV4-2 and TRBJ2-1, with TRBD2 matching 10 bases. From germline, CDR1 is LGHNA and CDR2 YNFKEQ. Trimming cost V 2 bases and J 9 bases; bases outside gene matches: 10. The CDR3 contains 16 residues. The CDR3 reads CASSQTPASGRGEQFF. CDR3 nucleotide sequence: TGTGCCAGCAGCCAAACGCCGGCTAGCGGGAGAGGTGAGCAGTTCTTC.